The source of this T cell receptor beta chain is a study of response to subunit inactivated influenza vaccine. Study observations and caveats: The authors suggested that every seasonal influenza vaccination recruits few new T cells.

This clonotype was seen at least ten times. Its antigen remains unknown. TCRdb used MiXCR to reprocess the RT-PCR reads, holding one entry per CDR3 protein. The table records 710,000 or so distinct CDR3 sequences, around 16% of them present only once. The CDR3 has 16 residues. V lost 0 bases and J lost 1, with 11 bases in between. CDR1 is SGHRS, CDR2 YFSETQ, per germline. The clonotype comes from a man in his fifties or sixties who received an inactivated influenza vaccine. Source: PBMCs from blood, taken 12 days after vaccination. This sequence joins TRBV5-1 and TRBJ2-1, with D perhaps matching TRBD1 or TRBD2 (6 bases each). CDR3 DNA: TGCGCCAGCAGCTTGGGGGGGCGGGGTTCCTACAATGAGCAGTTCTTC. Protein sequence: CASSLGGRGSYNEQFF.